Below are 21 T cell receptor beta chains sequenced from a single sample in a study of T cell repertoires in cytomegalovirus infection. These TCRs' antigens remain unknown. TCRdb re-analysed the reads in MiXCR, keeping a single row per CDR3 protein. The sample yields fewer than 1,000,000 distinct CDR3 sequences, approximately 32% seen once. This sample comprised cultured CD8+ T cells from PBMCs, obtained from culture after CMV antigen stimulation. These receptors all come from a human donor in good health (CMV status not recorded). Some clones in this sample may be carry-over from other donors' samples.

V usage is TRBV27 and J usage is TRBJ2-7; tentatively, D is TRBD1 (5 bases). Germline-derived CDR1 and CDR2 are MNHEY and SMNVEV (reference sequence). The CDR3 is 12 residues long. Trimming left V 2 bases short and J 4 bases short, with 6 bases between. The CDR3 nucleotides are TGTGCCAGCAGTTTACGACAGTACGAGCAGTACGTC. This sequence encodes CASSLRQYEQYV.

There are a few counts of this clonotype. The rearrangement links TRBV29-1 to TRBJ2-2, with D possibly matching TRBD1 (5 bases). Looked up from germline, CDR1 is SQVTM and CDR2 is ANQGSEA. V was cut by 6 bases and J by 5 bases, with 16 bases left in between. There are 14 residues in the CDR3. In DNA, the CDR3 is TGCAGCGTGGACATTGGACACTCGACCGGGGAGCTGTTTTTT. Residues: CSVDIGHSTGELFF.

The rearrangement uses TRBV28 and TRBJ2-7, with 9 bases fitting TRBD2. The CDR3 has 16 residues. Germline lookup yields CDR1 MDHEN and CDR2 SYDVKM. With 3 bases clipped from V and 2 bases from J, the junction kept 8 bases outside the gene matches. The CDR3 DNA reads TGTGCCAGCAGTTTGCGGGCGGGGGGGGAAACCTACGAGCAGTACGTC. This translates into CASSLRAGGETYEQYV.

This clonotype was observed at least ten times. V gene TRBV7-8 combines with J gene TRBJ2-7, with 7 bases lining up with TRBD1. J was trimmed by 1 base and V by 4 bases; bases with no gene match: 4. This CDR3 has 14 residues. Looked up from germline, CDR1 is SGHVS and CDR2 is FQNEAQ. The CDR3 nucleotides read TGTGCCAGCAGCTCCCACAGGGGTTCCTACGAGCAGTACGTC. Encoded protein: CASSSHRGSYEQYV.

This clonotype was seen a single time. The CDR3 region has the DNA TGTGCCAGCAACGACAGGGTGTCCTACGAGCAGTACGTC. It yields the protein CASNDRVSYEQYV. J is TRBJ2-7 and V is TRBV6-6, with 7 bases aligning to TRBD1. The CDR3 covers 13 residues. CDR1 is MNHNY, CDR2 SVGAGI, per germline (reference sequence). The trim removed 7 bases at V and 1 base at J, leaving 4 bases unmatched.

With regard to this clonotype: A much larger clone differs from this one at a single base, so this may be a read error. The rearrangement joins TRBV7-2 to TRBJ2-6; 7 bases are a match to TRBD1. Germline V gene sequence: CDR1 SGHTA, CDR2 FQGNSA. CDR3 length: 16 residues. CDR3: CVAYRGRGLGANVLTF. In nucleotides, the CDR3 is TGTGTCGCCTACAGGGGAAGAGGTCTGGGGGCCAACGTCCTGACTTTC.

This clonotype was recorded a few times. The chain employs TRBV6-5 and TRBJ2-5; 11 bases match TRBD2. The trim removed 4 bases at V and 5 bases at J, leaving 6 bases unmatched. The germline CDR1 and CDR2 sequences are MNHEY and SVGAGI. The CDR3 loop spans 15 amino acids. The CDR3 bases are TGTGCCAGCAGTTTCACTAGCGGGGGCAGGGAGACCCAGTACTTC. It translates to CASSFTSGGRETQYF.

This clonotype was counted between two and nine times. J is TRBJ1-4 and V is TRBV2; TRBD1 agrees at 10 bases. This CDR3 contains 13 residues. Germline CDR1 and CDR2: SNHLY and FYNNEI. The ends lost 7 bases at V and 5 bases at J; junction bases unmatched: 1. CDR3 amino acids: CASKGQGNEKLFF. The CDR3 region has the DNA TGTGCCAGCAAGGGACAGGGGAATGAAAAACTGTTTTTT.

As for this clonotype: The germline gene is not matched at one end of the junction; a read error may be the cause. The chain recombines TRBV10-1 with TRBJ2-1; 8 nucleotides agree with TRBD2. The CDR3 covers 18 residues. CDR1 and CDR2 from the germline V gene are WNHNN and SYGVQD (reference sequence). For the CDR3, the DNA is TGCACCAGCGCGCCCGGACTAGCTTTAGGGCTGGACGGAGATGAGCAGTTCTTC. Translation gives CTSAPGLALGLDGDEQFF.

The chain recombines TRBV10-3 with TRBJ2-1, with D perhaps matching TRBD2 (6 bases). The V gene lost 8 bases and the J gene lost 8 bases, with 22 bases spanning the gap. There are 15 residues in the CDR3. The V gene's germline CDR1 is ENHRY and CDR2 SYGVKD. The CDR3 DNA reads TGTGCCATCCACAGAGGGGACTCCCGATTGGATGAGCAGTTCTTC. Its protein product is CAIHRGDSRLDEQFF.

V usage is TRBV28 and J usage is TRBJ2-4; D unclear. The germline V gene encodes CDR1 MDHEN and CDR2 SYDVKM. Trimming removed 8 bases at V and 4 bases at J, with 12 bases between. The CDR3 is made up of 13 amino acids. As DNA, the CDR3 is TGTGCCAGCGCGACCGCGGTTAAAAACATTCAGTACTTC. Translation: CASATAVKNIQYF.

The rearrangement joins TRBV6-2 or TRBV6-3 to TRBJ2-7; no firm D call. Germline values: CDR1 MNHEY, CDR2 SVGEGT. The length of the CDR3 is 16 residues. Deletions cut 4 bases from V and 1 base from J, with 17 bases between. This chain's CDR3 is CASSSPDRTASYEQYF. In DNA form, the CDR3 reads TGTGCCAGCAGTTCTCCAGATAGGACGGCGTCCTACGAGCAGTACTTC.

A word on this clonotype: Possible read error: a much larger clone is one base away. The chain has TRBV7-2 and TRBJ1-2; no definite D call. The V end lost 1 base, the J end lost 4 bases, and 10 bases lay between the germline ends. This CDR3 contains 14 residues. Germline-derived CDR1 and CDR2 are SGHTA and FQGNSA. The CDR3 region is CASSLDTKTYGYTF. In DNA form, the CDR3 reads TGTGCCAGCAGCTTAGACACAAAGACCTATGGCTACACCTTC.

This clonotype appeared many times. V usage is TRBV7-2 and J usage is TRBJ2-3; TRBD2 matches 10 bases. The CDR3 spans 16 residues. Per the germline V gene, CDR1 is SGHTA and CDR2 is FQGNSA. Losses at the gene ends were 4 bases for V and 1 base for J; bases not matched to a gene: 5. CDR3 residues: CASSSILAGGTDTQYF. In nucleotides, the CDR3 is TGTGCCAGCAGCTCAATCCTAGCGGGGGGCACAGATACGCAGTATTTT.

This clonotype was recorded a few times. This rearrangement joins TRBV6-5 to TRBJ2-3; 9 bases match TRBD2. This CDR3 comprises 17 residues. V was clipped by 7 bases and J by 1 base; unmatched bases: 12. In germline, CDR1 is MNHEY, CDR2 SVGAGI. The CDR3 DNA sequence: TGTGCCAGCACCTTGAGCGGGGGGTCTCACCGCACAGATACGCAGTATTTT. Protein: CASTLSGGSHRTDTQYF.

The rearrangement joins TRBV2 to TRBJ2-3; D gene uncertain. The germline V and J ends were trimmed by 10 bases and 0 bases, with 11 bases remaining between them. CDR3 size: 13 residues. CDR1 is SNHLY, CDR2 FYNNEI, per germline. Here the CDR3 reads CATTTGSTDTQYF. The CDR3 DNA reads TGTGCCACCACAACCGGGAGCACAGATACGCAGTATTTT.

The chain has TRBV6-2 or TRBV6-3 and TRBJ2-5; D is perhaps TRBD1 (8 bases). CDR3 size: 14 residues. Germline V gene data show CDR1 as MNHEY and CDR2 as SVGEGT. Trimming removed 5 bases from V and 5 bases from J, with 15 bases in between. The CDR3 protein is CASSIYRGGETQYF. The CDR3 nucleotides read TGTGCCAGCAGTATCTACAGGGGGGGGGAGACCCAGTACTTC.

This clonotype was observed a handful of times. The chain carries TRBV7-6 and TRBJ1-3, with 8 bases matching TRBD1. Germline V gene lookup returns CDR1 SGHVS and CDR2 FNYEAQ. This CDR3 has 15 amino acids. Trimming cost V 2 bases and J 4 bases; bases outside gene matches: 4. This CDR3 reads CASSLPTGEGNTIYF. In nucleotides, the CDR3 is TGTGCCAGCAGCTTACCGACAGGGGAAGGAAACACCATATATTTT.

This clonotype was seen many times. The gene calls are TRBV6-9 and TRBJ2-7; the D is unclear. The CDR3 runs 17 residues. The V gene's germline CDR1 is MNHGY and CDR2 SVAAGI. Trimming shortened V by 0 bases and J by 1 base, and 16 bases separated the two germline ends. The CDR3 sequence is CASSYSRADLKSYEQYV. The CDR3 nucleotides read TGTGCCAGCAGTTATTCTCGGGCGGATCTTAAATCCTACGAGCAGTACGTC.

The chain carries TRBV11-2 and TRBJ2-5; the D gene is possibly TRBD1 (5 bases). The CDR3 is 17 residues long. Germline CDR1 is SGHAT and CDR2 is FQNNGV. Trimming cost V 2 bases and J 2 bases, with 18 bases left between them. CDR3 nucleotides: TGTGCCAGCAGCTTAAGTGAGCCGACAGCAACACAAGAGACCCAGTACTTC. It yields the protein CASSLSEPTATQETQYF.

This chain uses TRBV7-8 with TRBJ1-1, with 9 bases aligning to TRBD1. Germline V gene sequence: CDR1 SGHVS, CDR2 FQNEAQ. V was pared by 3 bases and J by 1 base, with 3 bases of the junction left unmatched. CDR3 length: 15 residues. The CDR3, as DNA: TGTGCCAGCAGCTTCGCGGGACAGGGGAACACTGAAGCTTTCTTT. Its translation is CASSFAGQGNTEAFF.